This T cell receptor beta chain was recorded in a study of shared clonotypes between healthy human individuals. Both subsets, CD45RA+ naive and CD45RA-negative memory, were split from the CD4+ cells. Sequencing was performed with immunoSEQ multiplex PCR; in TCRdb, only in-frame clones are kept and a portion is missing. The data show 1,500,000 or so clones, approximately 98.5% seen once. Germline V gene data show CDR1 as LNHDA and CDR2 as SQIVND (reference sequence). V lost 2 bases and J 4 bases, leaving 14 bases between the germline ends. The CDR3 runs 15 residues. This chain links TRBV19 with TRBJ1-2; D gene ambiguous. The sample was naive CD4+ T cells sorted from blood. Subset indicated: CD45RA+ positively selected. This sequence originates from a man aged 25 to 40 in good health. The CDR3 sequence is CASSISPRGGYGYTF. CDR3 DNA sequence: TGTGCCAGTAGTATAAGCCCGCGGGGTGGCTATGGCTACACCTTC.